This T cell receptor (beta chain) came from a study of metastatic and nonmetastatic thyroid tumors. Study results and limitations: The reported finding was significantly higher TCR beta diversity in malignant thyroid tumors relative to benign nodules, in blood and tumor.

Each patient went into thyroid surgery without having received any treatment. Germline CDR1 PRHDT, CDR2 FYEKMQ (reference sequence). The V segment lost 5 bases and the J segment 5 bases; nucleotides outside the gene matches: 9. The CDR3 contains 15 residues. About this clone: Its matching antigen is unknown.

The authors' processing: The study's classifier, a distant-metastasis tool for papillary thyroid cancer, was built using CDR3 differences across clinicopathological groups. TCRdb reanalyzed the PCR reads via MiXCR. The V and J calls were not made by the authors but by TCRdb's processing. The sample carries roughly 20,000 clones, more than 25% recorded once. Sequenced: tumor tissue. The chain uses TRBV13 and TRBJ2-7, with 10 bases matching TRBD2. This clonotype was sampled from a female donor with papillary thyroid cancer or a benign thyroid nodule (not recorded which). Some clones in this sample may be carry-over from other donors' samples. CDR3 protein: CASSTRLAGRDEQYF. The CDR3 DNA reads TGTGCCAGCAGCACCAGACTAGCGGGTCGGGACGAGCAGTACTTC.